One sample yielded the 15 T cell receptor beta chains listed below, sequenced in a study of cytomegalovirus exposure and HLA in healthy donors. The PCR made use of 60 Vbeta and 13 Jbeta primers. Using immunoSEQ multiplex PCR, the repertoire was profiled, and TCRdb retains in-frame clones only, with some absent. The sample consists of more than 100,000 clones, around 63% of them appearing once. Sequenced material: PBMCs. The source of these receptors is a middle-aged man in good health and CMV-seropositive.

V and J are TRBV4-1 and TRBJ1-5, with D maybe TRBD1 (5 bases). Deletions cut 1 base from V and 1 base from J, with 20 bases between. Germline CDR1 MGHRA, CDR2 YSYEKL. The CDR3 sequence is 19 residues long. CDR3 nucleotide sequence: TGCGCCAGCAGCCAAGCAAACGGGAAAGGGAGGGGAAGCAATCAGCCCCAGCATTTT. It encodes CASSQANGKGRGSNQPQHF.

For the CDR3, the DNA is TGTGCCTGGAGTGTACAGGGACCGTCTGAGCAGTTCTTC. Its protein product is CAWSVQGPSEQFF. The chain has TRBV30 and TRBJ2-1, with a weak D call TRBD1 (6 bases). V was clipped by 0 bases and J by 9 bases, with 12 bases between them. The CDR3 length is 13 residues. CDR1 and CDR2 from the germline V gene are GTSNPN and SVGIG (reference sequence).

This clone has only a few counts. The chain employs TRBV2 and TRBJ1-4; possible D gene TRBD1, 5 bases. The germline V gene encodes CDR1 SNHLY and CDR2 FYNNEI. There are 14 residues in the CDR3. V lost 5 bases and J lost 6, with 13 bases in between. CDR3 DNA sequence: TGTGCCAGCAGTCCGGGGGTAAATTATGAAAAACTGTTTTTT. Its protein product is CASSPGVNYEKLFF.

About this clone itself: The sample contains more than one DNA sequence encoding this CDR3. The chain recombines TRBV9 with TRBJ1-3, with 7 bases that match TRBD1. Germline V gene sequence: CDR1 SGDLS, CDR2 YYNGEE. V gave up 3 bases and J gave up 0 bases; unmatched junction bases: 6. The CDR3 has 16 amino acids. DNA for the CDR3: TGTGCCAGCAGCGCGCTGACAGGGCTCTCTGGAAACACCATATATTTT. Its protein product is CASSALTGLSGNTIYF.

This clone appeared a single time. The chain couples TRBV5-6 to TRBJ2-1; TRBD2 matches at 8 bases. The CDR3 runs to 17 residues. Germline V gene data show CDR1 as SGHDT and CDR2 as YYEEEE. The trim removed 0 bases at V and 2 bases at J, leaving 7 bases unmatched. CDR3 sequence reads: CASSLERDSGAYNEQFF. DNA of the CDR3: TGTGCCAGCAGCTTGGAACGCGATAGCGGGGCCTACAATGAGCAGTTCTTC.

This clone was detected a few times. CDR3 coding DNA: TGTGCCAGCAGCTTAGTGACAGAGCAGTTCTTC. It codes for CASSLVTEQFF. The chain is built from TRBV7-8 and TRBJ2-1; D remains ambiguous. There are 11 residues in the CDR3. The V end was cut by 1 base, the J end by 10 bases, with 5 bases between. The germline V gene encodes CDR1 SGHVS and CDR2 FQNEAQ.

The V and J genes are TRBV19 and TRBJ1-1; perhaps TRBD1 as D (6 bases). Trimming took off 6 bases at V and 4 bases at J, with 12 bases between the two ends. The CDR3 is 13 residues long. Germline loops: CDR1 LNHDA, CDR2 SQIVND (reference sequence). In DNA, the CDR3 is TGTGCCAGTAGAGACAGGCCGGTCACTGAAGCTTTCTTT. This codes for CASRDRPVTEAFF. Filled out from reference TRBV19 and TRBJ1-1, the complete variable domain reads DGGITQSPKYLFRKEGQNVTLSCEQNLNHDAMYWYRQDPGQGLRLIYYSQIVNDFQKGDIAEGYSVSREKKESFPLTVTSAQKNPTAFYLCASRDRPVTEAFFGQGTRLTVV.

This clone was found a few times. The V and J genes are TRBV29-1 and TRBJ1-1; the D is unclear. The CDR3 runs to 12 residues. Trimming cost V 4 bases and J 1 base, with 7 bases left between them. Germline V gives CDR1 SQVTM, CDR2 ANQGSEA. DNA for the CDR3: TGCAGCGTTGGCGTATCGAACACTGAAGCTTTCTTT. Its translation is CSVGVSNTEAFF.

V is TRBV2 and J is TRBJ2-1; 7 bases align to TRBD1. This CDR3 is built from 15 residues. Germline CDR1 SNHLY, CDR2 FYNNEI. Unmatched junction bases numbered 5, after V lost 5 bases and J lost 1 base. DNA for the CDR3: TGTGCCAGCAGTAATGACAGGGCGTCCTACAATGAGCAGTTCTTC. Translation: CASSNDRASYNEQFF.

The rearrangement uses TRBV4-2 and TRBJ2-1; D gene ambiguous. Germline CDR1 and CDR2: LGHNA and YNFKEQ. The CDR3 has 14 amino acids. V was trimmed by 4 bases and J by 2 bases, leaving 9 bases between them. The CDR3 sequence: CASSPLLTYNEQFF. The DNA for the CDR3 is TGTGCCAGCAGCCCCCTACTAACCTACAATGAGCAGTTCTTC.

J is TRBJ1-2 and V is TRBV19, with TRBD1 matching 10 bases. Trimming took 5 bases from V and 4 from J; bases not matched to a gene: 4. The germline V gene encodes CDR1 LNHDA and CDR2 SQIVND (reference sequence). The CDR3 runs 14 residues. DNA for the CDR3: TGTGCCAGTAGTGACAGGGGGCGCGGCTATGGCTACACCTTC. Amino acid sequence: CASSDRGRGYGYTF. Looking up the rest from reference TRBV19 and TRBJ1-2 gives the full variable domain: DGGITQSPKYLFRKEGQNVTLSCEQNLNHDAMYWYRQDPGQGLRLIYYSQIVNDFQKGDIAEGYSVSREKKESFPLTVTSAQKNPTAFYLCASSDRGRGYGYTFGSGTRLTVV.

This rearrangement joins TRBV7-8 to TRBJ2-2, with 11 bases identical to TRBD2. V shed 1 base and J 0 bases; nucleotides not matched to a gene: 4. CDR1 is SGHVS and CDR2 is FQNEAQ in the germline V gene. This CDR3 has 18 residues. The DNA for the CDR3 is TGTGCCAGCAGCTTAGGGGGGACTAGCGGAGCGAACACCGGGGAGCTGTTTTTT. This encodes CASSLGGTSGANTGELFF.

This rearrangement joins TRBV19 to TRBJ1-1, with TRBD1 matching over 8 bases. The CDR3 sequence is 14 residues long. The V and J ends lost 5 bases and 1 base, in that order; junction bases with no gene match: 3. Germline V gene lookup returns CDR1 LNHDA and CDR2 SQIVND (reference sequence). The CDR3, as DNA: TGTGCCAGTAGTGGGGACAGGCAGAACACTGAAGCTTTCTTT. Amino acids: CASSGDRQNTEAFF. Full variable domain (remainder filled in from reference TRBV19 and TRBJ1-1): DGGITQSPKYLFRKEGQNVTLSCEQNLNHDAMYWYRQDPGQGLRLIYYSQIVNDFQKGDIAEGYSVSREKKESFPLTVTSAQKNPTAFYLCASSGDRQNTEAFFGQGTRLTVV.

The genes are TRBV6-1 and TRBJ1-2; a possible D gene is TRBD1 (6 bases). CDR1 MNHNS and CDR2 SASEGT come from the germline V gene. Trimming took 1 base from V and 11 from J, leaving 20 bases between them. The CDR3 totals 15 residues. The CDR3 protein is CASSEEGGQSVLYTF. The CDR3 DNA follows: TGTGCCAGCAGTGAAGAGGGCGGACAGTCGGTTCTTTACACCTTC.

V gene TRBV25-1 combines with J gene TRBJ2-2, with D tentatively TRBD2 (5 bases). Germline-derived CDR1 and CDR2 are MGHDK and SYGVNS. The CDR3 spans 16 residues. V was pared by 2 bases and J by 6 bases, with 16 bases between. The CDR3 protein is CASSEPGVTNPGELFF. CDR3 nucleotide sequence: TGTGCCAGCAGTGAACCCGGGGTTACCAATCCCGGGGAGCTGTTTTTT.